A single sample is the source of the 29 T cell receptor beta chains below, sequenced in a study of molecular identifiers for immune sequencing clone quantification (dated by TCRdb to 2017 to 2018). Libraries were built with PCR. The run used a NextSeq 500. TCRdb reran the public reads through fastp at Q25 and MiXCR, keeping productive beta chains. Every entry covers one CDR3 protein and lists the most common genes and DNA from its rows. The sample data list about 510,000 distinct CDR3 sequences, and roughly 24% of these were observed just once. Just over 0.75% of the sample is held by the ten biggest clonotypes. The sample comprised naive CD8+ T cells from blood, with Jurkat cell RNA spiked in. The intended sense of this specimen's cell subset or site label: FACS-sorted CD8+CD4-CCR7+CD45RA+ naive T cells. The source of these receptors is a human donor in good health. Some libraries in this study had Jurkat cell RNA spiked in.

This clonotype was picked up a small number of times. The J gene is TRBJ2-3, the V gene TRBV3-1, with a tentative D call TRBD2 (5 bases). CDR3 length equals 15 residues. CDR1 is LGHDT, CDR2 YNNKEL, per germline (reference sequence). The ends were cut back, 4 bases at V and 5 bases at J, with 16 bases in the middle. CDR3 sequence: CASSRAGQVGDTQYF. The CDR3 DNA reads TGTGCCAGCAGCCGGGCGGGTCAGGTCGGAGATACGCAGTATTTT.

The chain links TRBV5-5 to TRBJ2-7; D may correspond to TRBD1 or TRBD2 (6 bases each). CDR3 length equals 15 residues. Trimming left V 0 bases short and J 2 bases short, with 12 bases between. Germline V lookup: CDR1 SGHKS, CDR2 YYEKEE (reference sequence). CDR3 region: CASSLGGGGPYEQYF. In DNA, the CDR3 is TGTGCCAGCAGCTTGGGAGGAGGGGGGCCCTACGAGCAGTACTTC.

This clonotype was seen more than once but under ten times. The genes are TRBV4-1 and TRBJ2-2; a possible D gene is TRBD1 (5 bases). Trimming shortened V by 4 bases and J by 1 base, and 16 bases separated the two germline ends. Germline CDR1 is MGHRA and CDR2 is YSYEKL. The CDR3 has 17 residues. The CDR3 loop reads CASSRGPQGQNTGELFF. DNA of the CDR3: TGCGCCAGCAGCCGGGGTCCTCAGGGCCAGAACACCGGGGAGCTGTTTTTT.

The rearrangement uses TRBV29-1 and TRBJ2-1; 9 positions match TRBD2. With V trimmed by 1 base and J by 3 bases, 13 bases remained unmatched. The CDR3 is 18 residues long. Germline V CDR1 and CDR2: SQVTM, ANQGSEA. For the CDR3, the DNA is TGCAGCGTTGAAGGTGCGGGGCGGGAGGGCCTGCGCTACAATGAGCAGTTCTTC. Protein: CSVEGAGREGLRYNEQFF.

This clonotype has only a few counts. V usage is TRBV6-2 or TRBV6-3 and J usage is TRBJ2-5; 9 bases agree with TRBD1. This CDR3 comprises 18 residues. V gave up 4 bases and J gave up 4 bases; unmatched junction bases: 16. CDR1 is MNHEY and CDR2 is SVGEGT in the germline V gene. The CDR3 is CASSFIRDRALRGETQYF. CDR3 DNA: TGTGCCAGCAGTTTCATCCGGGACAGGGCTCTGCGAGGAGAGACCCAGTACTTC.

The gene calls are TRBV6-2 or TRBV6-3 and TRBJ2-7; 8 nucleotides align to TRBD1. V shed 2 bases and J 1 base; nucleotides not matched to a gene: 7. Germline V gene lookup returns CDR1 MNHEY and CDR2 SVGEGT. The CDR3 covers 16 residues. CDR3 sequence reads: CASSYDRDRLSYEQYF. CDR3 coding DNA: TGTGCCAGCAGTTACGACCGGGACAGGTTATCCTACGAGCAGTACTTC.

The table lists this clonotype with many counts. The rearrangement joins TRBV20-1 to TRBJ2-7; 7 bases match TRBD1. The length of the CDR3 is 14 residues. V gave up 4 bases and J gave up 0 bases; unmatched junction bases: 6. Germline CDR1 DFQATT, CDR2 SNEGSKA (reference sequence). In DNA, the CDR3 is TGCAGTGCTACCCGGGACAGTAGCTCCTACGAGCAGTACTTC. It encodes CSATRDSSSYEQYF.

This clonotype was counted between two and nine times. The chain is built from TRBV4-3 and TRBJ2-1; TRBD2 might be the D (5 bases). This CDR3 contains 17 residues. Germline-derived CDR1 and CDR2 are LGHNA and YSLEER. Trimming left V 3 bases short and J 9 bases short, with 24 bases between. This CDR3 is CASSQFRADPIFGEQFF. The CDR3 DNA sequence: TGCGCCAGCAGCCAGTTCCGAGCGGACCCGATTTTTGGTGAGCAGTTCTTC.

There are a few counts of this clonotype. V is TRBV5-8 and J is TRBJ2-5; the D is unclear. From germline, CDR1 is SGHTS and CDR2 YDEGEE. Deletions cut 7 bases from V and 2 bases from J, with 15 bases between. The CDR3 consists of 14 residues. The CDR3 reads CASPGSNPQETQYF. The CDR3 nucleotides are TGTGCCAGCCCCGGGTCAAATCCTCAAGAGACCCAGTACTTC.

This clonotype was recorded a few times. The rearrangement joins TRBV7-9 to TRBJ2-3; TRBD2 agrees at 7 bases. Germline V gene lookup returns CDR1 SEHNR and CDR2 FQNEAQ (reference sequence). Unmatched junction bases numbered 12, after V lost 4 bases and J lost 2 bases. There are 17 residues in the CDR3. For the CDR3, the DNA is TGTGCCAGCAGCTCACAACTAGCGAGGGAGGACACAGATACGCAGTATTTT. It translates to CASSSQLAREDTDTQYF.

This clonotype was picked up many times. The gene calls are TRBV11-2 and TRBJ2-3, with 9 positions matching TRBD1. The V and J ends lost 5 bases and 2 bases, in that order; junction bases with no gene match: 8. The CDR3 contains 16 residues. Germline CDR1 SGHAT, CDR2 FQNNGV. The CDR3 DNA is TGTGCCAGCAGCCCCTGGACAGGGGATAACACAGATACGCAGTATTTT. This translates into CASSPWTGDNTDTQYF. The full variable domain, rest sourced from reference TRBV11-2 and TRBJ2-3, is EAGVAQSPRYKIIEKRQSVAFWCNPISGHATLYWYQQILGQGPKLLIQFQNNGVVDDSQLPKDRFSAERLKGVDSTLKIQPAKLEDSAVYLCASSPWTGDNTDTQYFGPGTRLTVL.

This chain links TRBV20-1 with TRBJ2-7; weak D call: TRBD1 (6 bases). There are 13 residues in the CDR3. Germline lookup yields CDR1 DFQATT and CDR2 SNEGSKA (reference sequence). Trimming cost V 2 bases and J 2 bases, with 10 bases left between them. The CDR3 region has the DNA TGCAGTGCTAGACCTGGGACAACCTACGAGCAGTACTTC. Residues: CSARPGTTYEQYF.

The CDR3 bases are TGTGCCAGTGGCCTATGGGGGACCCCTGAAGCTTTCTTT. It translates to CASGLWGTPEAFF. This chain uses TRBV19 with TRBJ1-1; D may be TRBD1 (5 bases). Deletions cut 8 bases from V and 6 bases from J, with 16 bases between. Germline CDR1 LNHDA, CDR2 SQIVND (reference sequence). CDR3 length: 13 residues.

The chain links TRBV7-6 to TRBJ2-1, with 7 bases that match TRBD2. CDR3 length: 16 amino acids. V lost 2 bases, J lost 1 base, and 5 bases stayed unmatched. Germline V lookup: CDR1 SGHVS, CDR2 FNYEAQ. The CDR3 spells CASSLTSVTSYNEQFF. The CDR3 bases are TGTGCCAGCAGCTTAACTAGCGTCACATCCTACAATGAGCAGTTCTTC. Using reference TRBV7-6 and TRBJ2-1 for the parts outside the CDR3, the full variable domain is GAGVSQSPRYKVTKRGQDVALRCDPISGHVSLYWYRQALGQGPEFLTYFNYEAQQDKSGLPNDRFSAERPEGSISTLTIQRTEQRDSAMYRCASSLTSVTSYNEQFFGPGTRLTVL.

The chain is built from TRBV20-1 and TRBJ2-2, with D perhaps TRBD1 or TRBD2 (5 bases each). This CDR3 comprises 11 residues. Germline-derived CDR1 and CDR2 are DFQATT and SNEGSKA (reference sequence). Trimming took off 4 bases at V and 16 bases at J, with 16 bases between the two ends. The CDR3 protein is CSAINTGDQFF. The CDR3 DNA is TGCAGTGCTATAAACACCGGGGACCAGTTTTTT.

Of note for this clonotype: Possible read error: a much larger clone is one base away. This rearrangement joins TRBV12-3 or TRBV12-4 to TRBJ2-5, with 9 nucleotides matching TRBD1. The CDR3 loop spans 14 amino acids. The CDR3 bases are TGTGCCAGCAGTCCGGAGGACAGGGGAGAGGCCCAGTACTTC. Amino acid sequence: CASSPEDRGEAQYF.

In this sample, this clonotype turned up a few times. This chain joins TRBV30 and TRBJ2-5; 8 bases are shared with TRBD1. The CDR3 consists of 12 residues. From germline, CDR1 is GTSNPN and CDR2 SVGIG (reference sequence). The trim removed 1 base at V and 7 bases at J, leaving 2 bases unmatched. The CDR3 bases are TGTGCCTGGAGTGAGACAGGGGCGACCCAGTACTTC. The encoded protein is CAWSETGATQYF.

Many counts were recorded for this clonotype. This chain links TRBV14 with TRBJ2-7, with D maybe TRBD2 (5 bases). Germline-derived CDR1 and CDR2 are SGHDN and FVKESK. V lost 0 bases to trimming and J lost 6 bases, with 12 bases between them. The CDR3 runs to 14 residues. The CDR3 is CASSQDGPAGEQYF. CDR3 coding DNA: TGTGCCAGCAGCCAAGATGGTCCGGCGGGCGAGCAGTACTTC. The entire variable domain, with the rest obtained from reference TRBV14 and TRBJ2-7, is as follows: EAGVTQFPSHSVIEKGQTVTLRCDPISGHDNLYWYRRVMGKEIKFLLHFVKESKQDESGMPNNRFLAERTGGTYSTLKVQPAELEDSGVYFCASSQDGPAGEQYFGPGTRLTVT.

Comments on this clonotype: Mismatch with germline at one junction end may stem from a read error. The CDR3 nucleotides are TGTGTCAGCAGCTCTACACTAGCGGGAGTAGCTTGGGCCGATACGCAGTATTTT. This encodes CVSSSTLAGVAWADTQYF. This chain links TRBV13 with TRBJ2-3, with 11 bases aligning to TRBD2. The CDR3 spans 18 residues. The germline V gene encodes CDR1 PRHDT and CDR2 FYEKMQ (reference sequence).

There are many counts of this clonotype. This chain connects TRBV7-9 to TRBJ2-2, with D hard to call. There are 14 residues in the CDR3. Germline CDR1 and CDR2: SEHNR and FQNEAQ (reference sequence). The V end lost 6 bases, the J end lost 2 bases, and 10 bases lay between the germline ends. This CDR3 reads CASRRDVNTGELFF. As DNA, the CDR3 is TGTGCCAGCAGACGTGACGTAAACACCGGGGAGCTGTTTTTT. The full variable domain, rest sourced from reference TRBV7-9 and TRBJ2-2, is DTGVSQNPRHKITKRGQNVTFRCDPISEHNRLYWYRQTLGQGPEFLTYFQNEAQLEKSRLLSDRFSAERPKGSFSTLEIQRTEQGDSAMYLCASRRDVNTGELFFGEGSRLTVL.

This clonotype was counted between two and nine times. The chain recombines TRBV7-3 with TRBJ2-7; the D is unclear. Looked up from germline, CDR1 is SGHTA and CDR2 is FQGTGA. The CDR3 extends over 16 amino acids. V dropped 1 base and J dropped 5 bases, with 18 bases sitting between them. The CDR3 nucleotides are TGTGCCAGCAGCTTAAATCGTGCAGGATCGTTTCACGAGCAGTACTTC. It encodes CASSLNRAGSFHEQYF.

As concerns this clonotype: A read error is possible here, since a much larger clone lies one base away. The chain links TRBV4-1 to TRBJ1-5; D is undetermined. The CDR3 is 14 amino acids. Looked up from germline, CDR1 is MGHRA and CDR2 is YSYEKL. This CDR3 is CASSQEHKDQPQRF. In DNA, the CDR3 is TGCGCCAGCAGCCAAGAACATAAGGATCAGCCCCAGCGTTTT.

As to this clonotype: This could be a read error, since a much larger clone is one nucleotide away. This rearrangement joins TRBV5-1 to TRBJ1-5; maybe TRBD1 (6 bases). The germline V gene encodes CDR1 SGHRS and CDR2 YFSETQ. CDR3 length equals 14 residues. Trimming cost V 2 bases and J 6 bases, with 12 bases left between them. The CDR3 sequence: CASSFLGGAQPQHF. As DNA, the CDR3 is TGCGCCAGCAGCTTTTTGGGGGGCGCTCAGCCCCAGCATTTT.

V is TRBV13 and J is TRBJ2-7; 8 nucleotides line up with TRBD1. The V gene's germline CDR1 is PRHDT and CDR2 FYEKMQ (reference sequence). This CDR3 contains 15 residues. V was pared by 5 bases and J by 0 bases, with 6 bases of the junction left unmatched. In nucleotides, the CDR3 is TGTGCCAGCAGCCAAACAGGGGGTACCTCCTACGAGCAGTACTTC. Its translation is CASSQTGGTSYEQYF.

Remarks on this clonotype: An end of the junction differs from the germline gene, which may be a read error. DNA for the CDR3: TGTGCCAGCAGCCCGACAGGGGCGGATCAGTCCCAGCATTTT. It translates to CASSPTGADQSQHF. The chain joins TRBV9 to TRBJ1-5; 8 nucleotides line up with TRBD1. The CDR3 extends over 14 amino acids. The germline CDR1 and CDR2 sequences are SGDLS and YYNGEE.

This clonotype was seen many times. The CDR3 region is CASSGGDSSYEQYF. For the CDR3, the DNA is TGTGCCAGCAGCGGAGGGGACAGCTCCTACGAGCAGTACTTC. The chain recombines TRBV9 with TRBJ2-7; the match to TRBD1 covers 7 bases. After removal of 3 bases from V and 0 bases from J, the junction contained 3 bases not matched to a gene. Germline loops: CDR1 SGDLS, CDR2 YYNGEE. This CDR3 is built from 14 residues.

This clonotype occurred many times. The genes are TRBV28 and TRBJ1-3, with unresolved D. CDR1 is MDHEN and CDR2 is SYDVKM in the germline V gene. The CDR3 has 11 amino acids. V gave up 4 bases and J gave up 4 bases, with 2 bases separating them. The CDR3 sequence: CASSSGNTIYF. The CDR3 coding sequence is TGTGCCAGCAGTTCAGGAAACACCATATATTTT.

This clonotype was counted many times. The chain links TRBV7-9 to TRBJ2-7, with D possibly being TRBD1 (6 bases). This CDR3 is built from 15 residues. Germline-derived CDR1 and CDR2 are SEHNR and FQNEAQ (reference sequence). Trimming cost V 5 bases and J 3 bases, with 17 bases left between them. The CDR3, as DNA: TGTGCCAGCAGCCTGACAGGCCTAACACACTACGAGCAGTACTTC. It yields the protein CASSLTGLTHYEQYF.

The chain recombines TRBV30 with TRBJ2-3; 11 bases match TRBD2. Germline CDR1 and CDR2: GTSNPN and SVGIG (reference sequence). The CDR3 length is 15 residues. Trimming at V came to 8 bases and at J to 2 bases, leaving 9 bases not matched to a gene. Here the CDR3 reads CAGEGLAVITDTQYF. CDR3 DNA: TGTGCCGGCGAGGGACTAGCGGTCATCACAGATACGCAGTATTTT. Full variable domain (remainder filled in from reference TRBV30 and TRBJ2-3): SQTIHQWPATLVQPVGSPLSLECTVEGTSNPNLYWYRQAAGRGLQLLFYSVGIGQISSEVPQNLSASRPQDRQFILSSKKLLLSDSGFYLCAGEGLAVITDTQYFGPGTRLTVL.